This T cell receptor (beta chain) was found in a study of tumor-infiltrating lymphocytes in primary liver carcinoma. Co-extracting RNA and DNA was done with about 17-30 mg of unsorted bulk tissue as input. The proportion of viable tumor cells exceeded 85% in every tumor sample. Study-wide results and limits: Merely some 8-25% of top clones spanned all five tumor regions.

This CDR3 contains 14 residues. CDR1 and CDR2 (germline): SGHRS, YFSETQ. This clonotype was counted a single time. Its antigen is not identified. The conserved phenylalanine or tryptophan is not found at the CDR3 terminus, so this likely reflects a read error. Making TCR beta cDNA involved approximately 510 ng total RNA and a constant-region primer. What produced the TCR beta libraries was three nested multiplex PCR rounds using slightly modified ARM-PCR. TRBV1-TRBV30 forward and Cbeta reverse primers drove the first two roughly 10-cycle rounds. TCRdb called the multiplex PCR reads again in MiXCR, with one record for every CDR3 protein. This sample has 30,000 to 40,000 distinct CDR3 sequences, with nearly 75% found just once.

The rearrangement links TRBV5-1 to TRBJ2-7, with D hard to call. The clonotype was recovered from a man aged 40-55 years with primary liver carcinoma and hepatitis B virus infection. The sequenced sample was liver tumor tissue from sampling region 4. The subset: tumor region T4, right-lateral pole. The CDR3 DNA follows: TGCGCCAGCAGCTTGGATCCAAGCTCCTGCGAGCAGTACTAC. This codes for CASSLDPSSCEQYY.